The text below deals with one T cell receptor beta chain. The assay was immunoSEQ multiplex PCR, and TCRdb's table has in-frame clones only and misses some. Of under 450,000 clones detected, approximately 77% appear once; the ten largest clones hold 0.85% to 1.2%. The data were taken from a study of blood T cell repertoires in COVID-19. The sequencing sample was made of peripheral blood. The sequence came from a human donor with acute or convalescent COVID-19. The donor label of this sample is uncertain.

The CDR3 loop reads CASSLMSAGNTEAFF. CDR3 DNA sequence: TGTGCCAGCAGTTTGATGTCCGCGGGGAACACTGAAGCTTTCTTT. The chain couples TRBV28 to TRBJ1-1; D unclear. The CDR3 consists of 15 residues. Germline CDR1 reads MDHEN; CDR2 reads SYDVKM. V lost 3 bases and J lost 1, with 12 bases in between. The full variable domain, its missing parts supplied by reference TRBV28 and TRBJ1-1, is DVKVTQSSRYLVKRTGEKVFLECVQDMDHENMFWYRQDPGLGLRLIYFSYDVKMKEKGDIPEGYSVSREKKERFSLILESASTNQTSMYLCASSLMSAGNTEAFFGQGTRLTVV.